This paragraph reports one TCR beta chain. Which antigen it targets is not known. One base away there is no much larger clone; base qualities are not given. The library was built by means of PCR. Sequencing was performed on an Illumina HiSeq 2500. To normalize quantification of the TCRbeta repertoire, the TCR libraries were built with molecular barcoding that relied on unique molecular identifiers. The public reads were run again by TCRdb, first through fastp at Q25 and then through MiXCR, and only productive beta chains were kept. Rows matching on CDR3 protein sequence are summarized as one entry with the most common DNA and genes. The sample table records roughly 490,000 distinct CDR3 sequences; 9.5% to 12% of these occur just once. 14% of the sample is taken by the ten largest. According to the study, the label for this sample's treatment or condition signals: allogeneic hematopoietic cell transplantation with graft depleted of TCRalphabeta T cells and CD19 B cells. TCRalphabeta/CD19-depleted allogeneic hematopoietic cell grafts were given to the transplant recipients, all of whom were children.

CDR1 and CDR2, per the germline V gene (reference sequence), are DFQATT and SNEGSKA. The CDR3 runs 12 residues from the cysteine to the phenylalanine. Only CDR3 DNA remains: 36 bases, in frame from the first base. V and J are truncated by 6 bases and 1 base respectively, leaving an intervening sequence of 9 bases. The sample belongs to a study of T-cell reconstitution after alpha-beta-depleted transplantation in children (dated by TCRdb to the mid-2010s). In the study overall: T-cell immune reconstitution after TCRalphabeta/CD19-depleted allogeneic hematopoietic cell transplantation in children was quantitatively tracked in the study by means of TCR repertoire profiling.

Summary of the overall study and its limitations: In some patients, the high TCRbeta diversity seen at day 60 was put down to recipient T cells and intrathymic progenitors that had survived conditioning. Hyperexpanded clone frequencies declined over subsequent months; after one year, T-cell counts and TCRbeta diversity were mostly attributed to newly produced T cells. About two months after transplant, the apparently early recovery of alphabetaT-cell counts reportedly depended on just several hundred clones that had expanded rapidly and came from non-depleted graft cells.

Sequencing was performed on PBMCs, mostly from graft donor cells, taken 180 days after TCRalphabeta/CD19-depleted stem cell transplant. The TCR comes from a female patient aged 2-10 years who had a stem cell transplant for aplastic anemia, so the T cells may come from the graft donor. Recombination joined TRBV20-1 with TRBJ1-1, with a weak D call of TRBD1 (6 bases match). Here is the DNA: TGCAGTGCCTTGGACAGGAACACTGAAGCTTTCTTT. It translates to CSALDRNTEAFF.